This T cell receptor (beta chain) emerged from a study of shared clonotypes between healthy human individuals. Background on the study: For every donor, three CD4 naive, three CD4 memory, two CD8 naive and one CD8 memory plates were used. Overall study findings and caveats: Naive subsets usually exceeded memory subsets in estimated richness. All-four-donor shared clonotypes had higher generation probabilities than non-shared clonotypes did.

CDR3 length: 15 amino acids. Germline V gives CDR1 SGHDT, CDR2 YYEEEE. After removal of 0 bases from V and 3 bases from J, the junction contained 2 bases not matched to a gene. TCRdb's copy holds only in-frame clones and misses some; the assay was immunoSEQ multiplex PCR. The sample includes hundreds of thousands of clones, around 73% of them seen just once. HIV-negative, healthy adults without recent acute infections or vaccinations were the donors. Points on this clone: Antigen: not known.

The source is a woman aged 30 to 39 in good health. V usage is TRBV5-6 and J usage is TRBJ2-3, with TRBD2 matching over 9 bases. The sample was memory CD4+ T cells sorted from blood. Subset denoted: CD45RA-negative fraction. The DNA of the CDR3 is TGTGCCAGCAGCTTGGTAGCGGGAGCAACAGATACGCAGTATTTT. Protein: CASSLVAGATDTQYF.